Presented here are 15 T cell receptor beta chains from one specimen sequenced in a study of beta chain features in type 1 diabetes (dated by TCRdb to 2017 to 2018). The research as a whole found: A moderate but significant shortening of TCRB CDR3 length was observed in type 1 diabetes patients in all four CD4+ subsets.

The receptor library was made with the immunoSEQ multiplex PCR assay. The entire amount of isolated RNA was reverse transcribed using the High Capacity cDNA Reverse Transcription Kit, so the sequenced TCRB transcripts were expressed ones. TCRdb mirrors the immuneACCESS table, restricted to in-frame sequences. Some clones are absent from its copies; in checked studies, under half trace to an unresolved V gene, and the reason for the others is unknown. Across this sample there are some 660,000 clones, with over 12% seen only once. 0.03% to 0.04% of the sample rests with the top ten. These receptors are not linked to any known antigen. The sample consisted of naive CD4+ T cells from blood. The meaning of the sample's cell subset or site label: true naive CD4+ T cells. The receptors were sampled from a man aged 18 to 30 with type 1 diabetes.

This clone was seen a handful of times. The V and J genes are TRBV2 and TRBJ1-5; D remains unclear. V lost 6 bases, J lost 5 bases, and 14 bases lay in between. From germline, CDR1 is SNHLY and CDR2 FYNNEI. The CDR3 runs 14 residues. As DNA, the CDR3 is TGTGCCAGCAGCTTGATAGGTATGGATCAGCCCCAGCATTTT. This codes for CASSLIGMDQPQHF.

About this clone itself: This sample includes further DNA sequences coding for the same CDR3. The chain combines TRBV5-1 with TRBJ1-5; no definite D call. The CDR3 spans 14 residues. CDR1 is SGHRS, CDR2 YFSETQ, per germline. Trimming took off 4 bases at V and 2 bases at J, with 10 bases between the two ends. The CDR3 region is CASSPRGGNQPQHF. For the CDR3, the DNA is TGCGCCAGCAGCCCACGGGGAGGCAATCAGCCCCAGCATTTT. Based on the CDR3 plus reference TRBV5-1 and TRBJ1-5, the full variable domain is KAGVTQTPRYLIKTRGQQVTLSCSPISGHRSVSWYQQTPGQGLQFLFEYFSETQRNKGNFPGRFSGRQFSNSRSEMNVSTLELGDSALYLCASSPRGGNQPQHFGDGTRLSIL.

In its sample, this clone was seen a few times. This chain connects TRBV5-4 to TRBJ2-7; no reliable D call. This CDR3 has 12 residues. The germline V gene has CDR1 SGHNT and CDR2 YYREEE (reference sequence). Trimming removed 4 bases from V and 3 bases from J, with 8 bases in between. The CDR3 region is CASSLSHYEQYF. In DNA, the CDR3 is TGTGCCAGCAGCCTGTCACACTACGAGCAGTACTTC. The full variable domain, completed using reference TRBV5-4 and TRBJ2-7, is ETGVTQSPTHLIKTRGQQVTLRCSSQSGHNTVSWYQQALGQGPQFIFQYYREEENGRGNFPPRFSGLQFPNYSSELNVNALELDDSALYLCASSLSHYEQYFGPGTRLTVT.

This clone has a handful of counts. In DNA form, the CDR3 reads TGTGCCAGCTCACCAGTCGACGCACCTAACTATGGCTACACCTTC. This encodes CASSPVDAPNYGYTF. The chain recombines TRBV18 with TRBJ1-2; no clear D gene. The CDR3 runs to 15 residues. Per the germline V gene, CDR1 is KGHSH and CDR2 is LQKENI. The V end was cut by 2 bases, the J end by 0 bases, with 10 bases between.

The table lists this clone with a few counts. The chain combines TRBV18 with TRBJ1-5; TRBD1 aligns across 8 bases. Germline CDR1 and CDR2: KGHSH and LQKENI. V lost 4 bases and J lost 11; bases outside the gene matches: 13. This CDR3 is built from 15 residues. The CDR3 reads CASSQSRTGKETQHF. For the CDR3, the DNA is TGTGCCAGCTCACAATCCCGGACAGGGAAGGAGACCCAGCATTTT.

The genes are TRBV18 and TRBJ1-2; tentative D call: TRBD1 (6 bases). The CDR3 has 15 amino acids. V was clipped by 3 bases and J by 2 bases, with 13 bases between them. Germline lookup yields CDR1 KGHSH and CDR2 LQKENI. The CDR3 reads CASSPVPGTNYGYTF. DNA of the CDR3: TGTGCCAGCTCACCTGTCCCCGGGACAAACTATGGCTACACCTTC.

The rearrangement links TRBV13 to TRBJ2-6; TRBD1 matches at 8 bases. V trimming: 5 bases; J trimming: 0 bases; junction bases outside the gene matches: 6. Germline CDR1 and CDR2: PRHDT and FYEKMQ (reference sequence). This CDR3 contains 17 residues. The CDR3 is CASSLDRAISGANVLTF. DNA of the CDR3: TGTGCCAGCAGCCTGGACAGGGCGATCTCTGGGGCCAACGTCCTGACTTTC.

The V call is TRBV25-1, the J call TRBJ1-2; D is unclear. The CDR3 spans 12 residues. The V end was cut by 3 bases, the J end by 9 bases, with 11 bases between. The germline V gene has CDR1 MGHDK and CDR2 SYGVNS. The CDR3 bases are TGTGCCAGCAGTGAGGGGTCCTGGAGCTACACCTTC. Translating gives CASSEGSWSYTF.

This clone has only a few counts. The chain couples TRBV30 to TRBJ2-2; D unresolved. V lost 3 bases and J lost 2, with 4 bases in between. The CDR3 has 12 amino acids. Germline V gene data show CDR1 as GTSNPN and CDR2 as SVGIG (reference sequence). CDR3 residues: CAWRINTGELFF. In DNA, the CDR3 is TGTGCCTGGAGGATCAACACCGGGGAGCTGTTTTTT. Based on the CDR3 plus reference TRBV30 and TRBJ2-2, the full variable domain is SQTIHQWPATLVQPVGSPLSLECTVEGTSNPNLYWYRQAAGRGLQLLFYSVGIGQISSEVPQNLSASRPQDRQFILSSKKLLLSDSGFYLCAWRINTGELFFGEGSRLTVL.

The chain is built from TRBV28 and TRBJ2-3, with D unresolved. The CDR3 contains 12 residues. From germline, CDR1 is MDHEN and CDR2 SYDVKM. Trimming removed 3 bases at V and 7 bases at J, with 8 bases between. CDR3 residues: CASSFLEYTQYF. DNA of the CDR3: TGTGCCAGCAGTTTCCTTGAGTATACGCAGTATTTT.

This clone was observed a few times. Within the sample, other DNA sequences also encode this same CDR3. The chain couples TRBV9 to TRBJ2-5; 12 bases fit TRBD1. This CDR3 is built from 16 residues. The V gene end was trimmed by 3 bases and the J gene end by 2 bases; junction bases not matched to a gene: 5. Germline assignment: CDR1 SGDLS and CDR2 YYNGEE. The CDR3 nucleotides read TGTGCCAGCAGCGCCGGGACAGGGGGCGTTCAAGAGACCCAGTACTTC. This sequence encodes CASSAGTGGVQETQYF.

In this sample, this clone turned up a few times. The rearrangement uses TRBV7-9 and TRBJ2-3, with D perhaps TRBD2 (5 bases). The CDR3 has 11 residues. V lost 5 bases and J 6 bases, leaving 6 bases between the germline ends. Germline V gives CDR1 SEHNR, CDR2 FQNEAQ (reference sequence). The CDR3 nucleotides read TGTGCCAGCAGCCAGCGGGATACGCAGTATTTT. This sequence encodes CASSQRDTQYF.

There are a few counts of this clone. This chain connects TRBV5-1 to TRBJ2-7; possible D gene TRBD1, 5 bases. CDR3 length: 10 amino acids. Germline V lookup: CDR1 SGHRS, CDR2 YFSETQ. V lost 0 bases and J lost 11, with 6 bases in between. CDR3 in DNA: TGCGCCAGCAGCTTGGCAGGGAAGTACTTC. Its translation is CASSLAGKYF. The complete variable domain, with remaining parts taken from reference TRBV5-1 and TRBJ2-7, reads KAGVTQTPRYLIKTRGQQVTLSCSPISGHRSVSWYQQTPGQGLQFLFEYFSETQRNKGNFPGRFSGRQFSNSRSEMNVSTLELGDSALYLCASSLAGKYFGPGTRLTVT.

The CDR3 region is CASRLTGTGTYNEQFF. In DNA form, the CDR3 reads TGTGCCAGCAGATTAACCGGGACAGGTACCTACAATGAGCAGTTCTTC. The chain has TRBV4-2 and TRBJ2-1; 8 bases map to TRBD1. Germline V gene lookup returns CDR1 LGHNA and CDR2 YNFKEQ. Losses at the gene ends were 6 bases for V and 2 bases for J; bases not matched to a gene: 9. There are 16 residues in the CDR3.

This clone turned up a few times. The V call is TRBV28, the J call TRBJ2-1; D is possibly TRBD2 (6 bases). V was clipped by 0 bases and J by 8 bases, with 17 bases between them. Germline V gene lookup returns CDR1 MDHEN and CDR2 SYDVKM. This CDR3 is built from 16 residues. CDR3 nucleotides: TGTGCCAGCAGTTTATGGTCGAGGAGGGAGAAGGATGAGCAGTTCTTC. Translating it yields CASSLWSRREKDEQFF.